These T cell receptor delta chains were read from a single sample in a study of Vδ1+ human thymocytes. TCRdb re-called the multiplex PCR reads with CATT. This sample yields fewer than 90,000 delta-chain clones, of which around 34% are seen a single time; over 0.2% belongs to the top ten. Sequenced material: Vdelta1+ gamma-delta thymocytes from the thymus. These receptors all come from a boy in the first two years of life who had congenital heart surgery. The CDR3 runs from the conserved cysteine through the conserved F or W. Only part of the rows carry a size: once, few, many, or a class if the clone is expanded.

TRDJ1	TRDV1	.	CALGELLPRAGKLIF
TRDJ1	TRDV1	.	CALGGNSRIRVDKLIF
TRDJ1	TRDV3	.	CALRPEIPTGLGDKPNTDKLIF
TRDJ1	TRDV1	.	CALGEPIPTTGVGDFTDKLIF
TRDJ2	TRDV1	.	CALGGGYAKFGLFETAQLFF
TRDJ1	TRDV1	few	CALGDPTPGDIKLIF
TRDJ1	TRDV2	many	CACDTEVASTDKLIF
TRDJ1	TRDV1	.	CALGELIPSTPCCTGGHKLIF
TRDJ1	TRDV2	few	CACDKHRGYARTDKLIF
TRDJ1	TRDV1	.	CALGPVPHWYRGTDKLIF
TRDJ1	TRDV1	few	CALGELYHCLGDMYTDKLIF
TRDJ3	TRDV2	few	CACDTLGSSWDTRQMFF
TRDJ1	TRDV1	few	CALGETWIHHTDKLIF
TRDJ1	TRDV1	few	CALGEYTRLTGGNPVKYTDKLIF
TRDJ1	TRDV1	.	CALGDRYRYTDKLIF
TRDJ1	TRDV1	few	CALGELCAGGYLRDWLIF
TRDJ1	TRDV1	.	CALGEHLLRALGYTDKLIF
TRDJ1	TRDV1	.	CALGELGLSAGGYEYTDKLIF
TRDJ2	TRDV1	.	CALGEPRTAWGPQSEALTAQLFF
TRDJ1	TRDV1	.	CALGESDLPTAHKLIF
TRDJ1	TRDV1	.	CALGAEKRRANKLIF
TRDJ1	TRDV1	few	CALGEKRGNVLGDNVDKLIF
TRDJ1	TRDV1	.	CALGEATSLLFGPDYGTDKLIF
TRDJ1	TRDV1	.	CALGKGTGGFTDKLIF
TRDJ1	TRDV1	.	CALGERRGLLPTSTDKLIF
TRDJ1	TRDV1	.	CALGGPVAAGDDTDKLIF